This T cell receptor (beta chain) was sequenced for a study of blood T cell repertoires in COVID-19. Study-level background: Italy, Spain and the United States were the sources of the convalescent and acute COVID-19 samples. PBMCs, B-cell-depleted T cells, or T cells provided the cDNA or gDNA that made up the material.

Participants were aged about 18 to 100 years from some 24 US areas. Membership in each cohort depended on participant-reported clinical history. Repertoires were generated with immunoSEQ multiplex PCR, while TCRdb's copy carries only in-frame clones and drops some. The repertoire holds about 350,000 clones, with roughly 84% as singletons. This TCR was recovered from a woman aged 25 to 39 who had recovered from COVID-19. Sequenced: PBMCs or T cells enriched from blood (not recorded which).

This chain's CDR3 is CASSLGLERKFF. The CDR3, as DNA: TGTGCCAGCAGCCTCGGACTGGAGCGAAAGTTCTTC. The chain couples TRBV14 to TRBJ2-1, with D possibly TRBD2 on 5 matching bases. Between the trimmed V and J ends, which lost 4 bases and 14 bases, there was a span of 15 bases. Germline V gives CDR1 SGHDN, CDR2 FVKESK. The CDR3 is made up of 12 amino acids.